This is a list of T cell receptor beta chains from one sample in a study of cytomegalovirus exposure and HLA in healthy donors. Generated by immunoSEQ multiplex PCR, the TCRdb table keeps only in-frame clones and is missing some. The data contain about 190,000 clones, roughly 75% of them singletons. The sequenced sample consisted of PBMCs. Source of these receptors: a young man in good health and CMV-seropositive. Both conserved end residues are part of each CDR3. D genes are given only for firm matches. Size is stated for part of the rows, as once, few or many counts, or as a class when the clone is expanded.

v_gene,abundance,j_gene,d_gene,CDR3aa,CDR3nt
TRBV4-2,-,TRBJ2-1,-,CASSQDNYLNEQFF,TGTGCCAGCAGCCAAGATAACTACCTCAATGAGCAGTTCTTC
TRBV7-2,-,TRBJ1-2,-,CASSPAWANYGYTF,TGTGCCAGCAGCCCAGCGTGGGCTAACTATGGCTACACCTTC
TRBV11-2,-,TRBJ1-2,-,CASSTDPRGRDGYTF,TGTGCCAGCAGCACGGACCCCAGGGGAAGGGATGGCTACACCTTC
TRBV6-1,-,TRBJ2-3,-,CASSFGGAGDTQYF,TGTGCCAGCAGTTTTGGGGGCGCAGGAGATACGCAGTATTTT
TRBV9,-,TRBJ2-1,-,CASSVVGVADNEQFF,TGTGCCAGCAGCGTAGTCGGGGTAGCGGACAATGAGCAGTTCTTC
TRBV28,-,TRBJ2-5,TRBD2,CASSPLAAKYQETQYF,TGTGCCAGCAGTCCCCTAGCGGCGAAGTACCAAGAGACCCAGTACTTC
TRBV5-4,-,TRBJ2-1,-,CASSLPIGAPYNEQFF,TGTGCCAGCAGCTTGCCTATAGGGGCCCCCTACAATGAGCAGTTCTTC
TRBV10-3,-,TRBJ2-2,-,CAISETTGNGELFF,TGTGCCATCAGTGAAACAACAGGGAACGGGGAGCTGTTTTTT
TRBV18,-,TRBJ2-7,-,CASSPPGVLYEQYF,TGTGCCAGCTCACCACCGGGAGTCCTCTACGAGCAGTACTTC
TRBV28,-,TRBJ2-3,TRBD1,CATGQGASTDTQYF,TGTGCCACTGGACAGGGGGCTAGCACAGATACGCAGTATTTT
TRBV7-3,few,TRBJ2-7,TRBD1,CASSLMGQGADEQYF,TGTGCCAGCAGCTTAATGGGACAGGGGGCGGACGAGCAGTACTTC
TRBV10-2,-,TRBJ2-7,TRBD2,CASSSGLTAYEQYF,TGCGCCAGCAGCTCGGGACTAACCGCCTACGAGCAGTACTTC
TRBV6-1,-,TRBJ1-1,-,CASSEAKGFTEAFF,TGTGCCAGCAGTGAAGCTAAGGGGTTCACTGAAGCTTTCTTT
TRBV2,few,TRBJ2-7,-,CASSDHIYEQYF,TGTGCCAGCAGTGACCACATCTACGAGCAGTACTTC
TRBV4-1,-,TRBJ1-2,TRBD1,CASSIGQGFDYGYTF,TGCGCCAGCAGCATTGGACAGGGGTTTGACTATGGCTACACCTTC
TRBV2,few,TRBJ2-3,TRBD2,CASSFTSGGTDTQYF,TGTGCCAGCAGTTTTACTAGCGGGGGCACAGATACGCAGTATTTT
TRBV7-9,few,TRBJ1-1,-,CASSPGHNTEAFF,TGTGCCAGCAGCCCCGGACACAACACTGAAGCTTTCTTT
TRBV4-3,few,TRBJ2-1,-,CASSQELGITSSYNEQFF,TGCGCCAGCAGCCAAGAGTTGGGGATCACTAGCTCCTACAATGAGCAGTTCTTC
TRBV18,-,TRBJ1-1,-,CASSPLGHGEAFF,TGTGCCAGCTCACCTTTGGGACATGGGGAAGCTTTCTTT
TRBV7-2,-,TRBJ1-1,TRBD1,CASSLDLDRGNTEAFF,TGTGCCAGCAGCTTAGACTTGGACAGGGGGAACACTGAAGCTTTCTTT
TRBV7-9,-,TRBJ1-3,-,CASSSRRKGNTIYF,TGTGCCAGCAGCTCTAGACGGAAAGGAAACACCATATATTTT
TRBV30,-,TRBJ2-5,TRBD1,CAWGWGQGTETQYF,TGTGCCTGGGGATGGGGACAGGGAACAGAGACCCAGTACTTC
TRBV19,-,TRBJ2-1,-,CASSMGFSNEQFF,TGTGCCAGTAGTATGGGCTTCAGCAATGAGCAGTTCTTC
TRBV10-3,-,TRBJ1-1,TRBD1,CAIRNRGPEAFF,TGTGCCATCAGAAACAGGGGGCCTGAAGCTTTCTTT
TRBV7-6,-,TRBJ1-2,-,CASSPRGGYGYTF,TGTGCCAGCAGCCCGAGGGGAGGGTATGGCTACACCTTC
TRBV4-3,-,TRBJ2-7,-,CASSPGPNSYEQYF,TGCGCCAGCAGCCCAGGCCCCAACTCCTACGAGCAGTACTTC
TRBV7-9,-,TRBJ2-7,-,CASSLDISYEQYF,TGTGCCAGCAGCTTGGACATTTCCTACGAGCAGTACTTC
TRBV19,-,TRBJ2-5,TRBD2,CASSIDRGVAGPQETQYF,TGTGCCAGTAGTATAGATCGGGGGGTAGCGGGGCCTCAAGAGACCCAGTACTTC
TRBV5-1,-,TRBJ1-2,-,CASRESNYGYTF,TGCGCCAGCAGAGAGAGTAACTATGGCTACACCTTC
TRBV6-5,-,TRBJ2-3,-,CASRIPSTDTQYF,TGTGCCAGCAGAATCCCTAGCACAGATACGCAGTATTTT
TRBV7-3,-,TRBJ2-6,TRBD1,CASGTGSSSGANVLTF,TGTGCCAGCGGGACAGGTTCGTCCTCTGGGGCCAACGTCCTGACTTTC
TRBV5-1,-,TRBJ2-2,TRBD2,CASSLVTSGRLDTGELFF,TGCGCCAGCAGCTTGGTAACTAGCGGGAGACTTGACACCGGGGAGCTGTTTTTT
TRBV29-1,-,TRBJ2-7,-,CSVSGTDSSYEQYF,TGCAGCGTTTCCGGGACGGACAGCTCCTACGAGCAGTACTTC
TRBV7-2,-,TRBJ2-2,TRBD2,CASSPSGGARTGELFF,TGTGCCAGCAGCCCCAGCGGGGGGGCCCGAACCGGGGAGCTGTTTTTT
TRBV4-1,few,TRBJ2-7,TRBD1,CASSQVWGQTYEQYF,TGCGCCAGCAGCCAAGTCTGGGGACAGACCTACGAGCAGTACTTC
TRBV30,once,TRBJ1-2,TRBD1,CAWSEKMLYRGPKGGYTF,TGTGCCTGGAGCGAAAAGATGCTCTACAGGGGGCCCAAGGGTGGCTACACCTTC
TRBV2,-,TRBJ2-4,TRBD1,CASTRQGDIQYF,TGTGCCAGCACAAGACAGGGAGACATTCAGTACTTC
TRBV5-4,few,TRBJ2-7,-,CASSVHMYEQYF,TGTGCCAGCAGCGTTCACATGTACGAGCAGTACTTC
TRBV27,-,TRBJ2-7,TRBD1,CASSLTGGNYEQYF,TGTGCCAGCAGCTTGACAGGGGGCAACTACGAGCAGTACTTC
TRBV28,-,TRBJ1-2,TRBD1,CASSFRDRANYGYTF,TGTGCCAGCAGTTTCCGGGACAGGGCTAACTATGGCTACACCTTC
TRBV19,-,TRBJ2-1,-,CASSALNNEQFF,TGTGCCAGTAGCGCACTAAACAATGAGCAGTTCTTC
TRBV7-3,once,TRBJ2-3,-,CASSLRTVEDTQYF,TGTGCCAGCAGCTTACGGACAGTGGAGGATACGCAGTATTTT
TRBV30,few,TRBJ1-2,-,CAWTITGGGYTF,TGTGCCTGGACGATAACGGGGGGTGGCTACACCTTC
TRBV4-1,-,TRBJ1-1,-,CASSQSSHGGVFLGEAFF,TGCGCCAGCAGCCAATCCTCTCATGGCGGAGTTTTTCTAGGTGAAGCTTTCTTT
TRBV9,once,TRBJ2-7,TRBD1,CASSLDRANYEQYF,TGTGCCAGCAGCCTCGACAGGGCCAACTACGAGCAGTACTTC
TRBV30,-,TRBJ2-2,-,CAWRPEANTGELFF,TGTGCCTGGAGGCCCGAGGCCAACACCGGGGAGCTGTTTTTT
TRBV5-6,-,TRBJ2-5,TRBD2,CASSLVQRGRLQETQYF,TGTGCCAGCAGCTTGGTGCAGCGGGGGCGCCTGCAAGAGACCCAGTACTTC
TRBV7-9,-,TRBJ2-3,-,CASSFPDRSTDTQYF,TGTGCCAGCAGCTTCCCAGACAGGAGCACAGATACGCAGTATTTT
TRBV21-1,-,TRBJ2-3,-,CASSTLPGQGTDTQYF,TGTGCCAGCAGCACCTTACCGGGACAAGGCACAGATACGCAGTATTTT
TRBV2,-,TRBJ2-3,-,CASSVAENTDTQYF,TGTGCCAGCAGTGTTGCGGAGAACACAGATACGCAGTATTTT
TRBV18,-,TRBJ1-1,-,CASSPLRRGDTEAFF,TGTGCCAGCTCACCATTAAGGAGGGGAGACACTGAAGCTTTCTTT
TRBV7-3,-,TRBJ2-1,TRBD2,CASSSLAGVREQFF,TGTGCCAGCAGCTCCCTAGCGGGAGTAAGGGAGCAGTTCTTC
TRBV27,-,TRBJ1-2,TRBD1,CASSFGTGVGYTF,TGTGCCAGCAGTTTTGGTACAGGGGTCGGCTACACCTTC